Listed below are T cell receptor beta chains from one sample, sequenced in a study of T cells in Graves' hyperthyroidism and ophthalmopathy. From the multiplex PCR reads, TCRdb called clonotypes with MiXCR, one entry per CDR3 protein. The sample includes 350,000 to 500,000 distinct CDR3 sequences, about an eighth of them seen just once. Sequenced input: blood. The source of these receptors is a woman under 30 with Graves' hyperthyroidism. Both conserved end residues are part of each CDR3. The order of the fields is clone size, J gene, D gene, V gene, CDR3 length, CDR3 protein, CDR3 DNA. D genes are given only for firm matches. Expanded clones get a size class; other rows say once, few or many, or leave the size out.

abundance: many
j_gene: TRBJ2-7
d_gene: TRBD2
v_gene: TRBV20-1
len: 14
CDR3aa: CSAESTSGSYEQYF
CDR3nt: TGCAGTGCAGAGAGTACTAGCGGGAGTTACGAGCAGTACTTC

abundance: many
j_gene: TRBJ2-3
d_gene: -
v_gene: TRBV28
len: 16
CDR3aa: CASSFIRGAGPDTQYF
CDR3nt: TGTGCCAGCAGTTTTATTAGGGGGGCTGGCCCAGATACGCAGTATTTT

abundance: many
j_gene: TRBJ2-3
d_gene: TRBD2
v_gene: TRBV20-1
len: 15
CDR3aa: CSASPGLGHTDTQYF
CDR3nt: TGCAGTGCTAGCCCGGGACTAGGGCACACAGATACGCAGTATTTT

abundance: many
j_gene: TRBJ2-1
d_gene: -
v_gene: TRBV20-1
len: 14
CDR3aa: CSASGPTSYNEQFF
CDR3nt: TGCAGTGCTAGCGGTCCGACCTCCTACAATGAGCAGTTCTTC

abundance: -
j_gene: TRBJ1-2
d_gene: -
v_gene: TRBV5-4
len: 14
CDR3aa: CASSLPDSNYGYTF
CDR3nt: TGTGCCAGCAGCTTGCCCGATAGTAACTATGGCTACACCTTC

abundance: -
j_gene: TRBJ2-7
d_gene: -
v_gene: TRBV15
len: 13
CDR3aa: CATSRGVSYEQYF
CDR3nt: TGTGCCACCAGCAGAGGGGTCTCCTACGAGCAGTACTTC

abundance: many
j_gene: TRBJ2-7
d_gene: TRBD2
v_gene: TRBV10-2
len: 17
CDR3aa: CASSVLAGGRHSYEQYF
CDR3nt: TGCGCCAGCAGTGTACTAGCGGGAGGGCGACACTCCTACGAGCAGTACTTC

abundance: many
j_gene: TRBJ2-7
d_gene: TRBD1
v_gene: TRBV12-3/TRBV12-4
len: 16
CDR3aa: CASSLNSLGQGYEQYF
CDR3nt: TGTGCCAGCAGTTTGAATTCGTTGGGACAGGGCTACGAGCAGTACTTC

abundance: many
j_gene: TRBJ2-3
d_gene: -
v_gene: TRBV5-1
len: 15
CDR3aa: CASSSDAGYTDTQYF
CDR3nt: TGCGCCAGCAGCAGCGATGCGGGGTACACAGATACGCAGTATTTT

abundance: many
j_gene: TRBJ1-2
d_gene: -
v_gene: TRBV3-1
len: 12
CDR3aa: CASSQEVYGYTF
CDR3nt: TGTGCCAGCAGCCAAGAAGTCTATGGCTACACCTTC